This T cell receptor (beta chain) was observed in a study of identical twins (dated by TCRdb to the mid-2010s). Regarding the research as a whole: To test whether fetal clonotypes persist, the study used deep sequencing on TCR alpha and beta repertoires from monozygotic twins, unrelated adults of various ages, and cord blood. To rule out contamination, replicate twin experiments were performed at different times with different library preparation protocols.

From its cysteine to its phenylalanine, the CDR3 spans 17 amino acids. The read is trimmed to its CDR3 DNA, 51 bases read in frame from base 1. After removal of 5 bases from V and 2 bases from J, the junction retains 13 bases not matched to a gene. A remark on this clonotype: Its cognate antigen has yet to be identified. The record has no base qualities; no much larger clone is one base away.

General findings and caveats noted by the study authors: Invariant T cells such as MAIT and iNKT could partly confound zero-insertion analyses, though diverse VJ usage argued against this for most clonotypes. Conclusions relied on cross-sectional statistical analysis, since the same donors could not be followed over many years. Out-of-frame TCR alpha sequences shared between twins showed an excess of low generation-probability sequences compared with coincidental sharing between unrelated individuals. Out-of-frame TCR alpha sharing in monozygotic twins was systematically underestimated by recombination models, whereas sharing between unrelated individuals was in agreement with the recombination models. Excess twin sharing in beta out-of-frame sequences was weaker because fewer shared sequences lowered the signal-to-noise ratio. Fewer insertions were carried by abundant cord blood beta clonotypes, a similar but weaker trend appeared in young adult naive repertoires, and no such trend appeared in memory repertoires.

Receptor amplification or capture employed 5' RACE. The listed sequencing device is Illumina HiSeq 2000. Template switching added a universal primer binding site, and the final cDNA carried a unique molecular identifier that allowed TCR cDNA molecules to be counted accurately. Specific primers in the conserved constant-segment region were used to synthesize first-strand cDNA for TCR alpha and beta chains. To control for contamination, every cDNA library was double barcoded, receiving both a SMART-Mk sample barcode and Illumina barcodes. TruSeq adapter sequences along with Illumina sample barcodes were introduced in two successive PCR steps. The TCR alpha and beta cDNA libraries were sequenced on the Illumina HiSeq platform using custom primers. The paper's processing steps were these. MiGEC was used to process raw reads and extract unique molecular identifiers, and MiXCR was used to find CDR3 positions. For each individual, recombination models were inferred using an EM algorithm with the repgenHMM and IGoR tools. Shared clonotypes were analyzed with the tcR package in R, and sharing was normalized by the product of cloneset sizes. To study raw recombination without the effects of thymic and clonal selection, out-of-frame nonproductive sequences were analyzed. Clones were called with MiXCR by TCRdb after fastp trimmed the public reads at Q25, and only in-frame beta chains were retained. Here each entry gathers all rows of one CDR3 protein and keeps the most common genes and DNA. TCRdb assigned the V and J calls; the authors' analysis was not used. This sample comprises approximately 1.8 million distinct CDR3 sequences, about 32% of them detected only once. The ten largest clones represent 0.25% to 0.3% of the sample.

Only healthy Caucasian donors were included. The sample consisted of cord blood. The chain uses TRBV12-3 or TRBV12-4 and TRBJ2-3; the central 7 bases match TRBD2. This TCR derives from a newborn girl in good health. The CDR3 corresponds to CASSPRLSGVITDTQYF. The base sequence is TGTGCCAGCAGTCCCCGACTGAGCGGGGTTATCACAGATACGCAGTATTTT.